One and the same sample provided the 17 T cell receptor beta chains below, sequenced in a study of OX40 agonist ivuxolimab in advanced cancers. The protocol was immunoSEQ multiplex PCR, while the TCRdb copy is restricted to in-frame clones and leaves out a portion. The sample lists 87,000 or so clones; approximately 87% were seen once. This specimen consisted of CD4+ or CD8+ T cells sorted from blood, obtained in a trial of the OX40 agonist ivuxolimab. Every receptor here comes from an adult with an advanced solid tumor such as melanoma, head and neck, liver or kidney cancer.

This clone was seen only a few times. CDR3 protein: CSACDYEQYF. The CDR3 coding sequence is TGCAGTGCTTGCGACTACGAGCAGTACTTC. The gene calls are TRBV20-1 and TRBJ2-7; D is uncertain. From germline, CDR1 is DFQATT and CDR2 SNEGSKA (reference sequence). The CDR3 totals 10 residues. Trimming removed 5 bases from V and 3 bases from J, with 5 bases in between.

Note on this clone: Other DNA sequences of this sample code for an identical CDR3. The rearrangement joins TRBV18 to TRBJ2-7, with 8 bases matching TRBD2. Trimming took 4 bases from V and 3 from J; bases not matched to a gene: 2. In germline, CDR1 is KGHSH, CDR2 LQKENI. The CDR3 is 13 amino acids. The CDR3 protein is CASSLGTSYEQYF. The DNA for the CDR3 is TGTGCCAGCTCACTCGGGACTAGCTACGAGCAGTACTTC. Filled out from reference TRBV18 and TRBJ2-7, the complete variable domain reads NAGVMQNPRHLVRRRGQEARLRCSPMKGHSHVYWYRQLPEEGLKFMVYLQKENIIDESGMPKERFSAEFPKEGPSILRIQQVVRGDSAAYFCASSLGTSYEQYFGPGTRLTVT.

V is TRBV7-8 and J is TRBJ2-7; the match to TRBD1 covers 8 bases. V lost 5 bases to trimming and J lost 5 bases; unmatched junction nucleotides: 11. The V gene's germline CDR1 is SGHVS and CDR2 FQNEAQ. This CDR3 is 15 amino acids long. The CDR3 nucleotides are TGTGCCAGCAGCGAAGCTGGGACAGGTATAAACGAGCAGTACTTC. It specifies CASSEAGTGINEQYF.

The CDR3 nucleotides are TGTGCCACCAAAAACCCAGGGGCCCAACTGAGTGAAGCTTTCTTT. Its translation is CATKNPGAQLSEAFF. The chain has TRBV6-1 and TRBJ1-1, with D maybe TRBD1 (6 bases). The length of the CDR3 is 15 residues. V was cut by 10 bases and J by 7 bases, with 25 bases left in between. Germline-derived CDR1 and CDR2 are MNHNS and SASEGT.

The gene calls are TRBV5-4 and TRBJ2-7; a weak D match, TRBD2 (6 bases). CDR1 is SGHNT, CDR2 YYREEE, per germline (reference sequence). The germline V and J ends were trimmed by 4 bases and 7 bases, with 15 bases remaining between them. This CDR3 has 13 residues. In nucleotides, the CDR3 is TGTGCCAGCAGCGCCCGGGAGATCGGGGAGCAGTACTTC. Amino acids: CASSAREIGEQYF.

This chain connects TRBV2 to TRBJ2-3, with 9 bases fitting TRBD2. The CDR3 extends over 16 amino acids. Germline V gene data show CDR1 as SNHLY and CDR2 as FYNNEI. The J segment lost 4 bases and the V segment lost 6 bases, leaving 11 bases of the junction unmatched. The CDR3: CASSQNGGRVADTQYF. CDR3 DNA: TGTGCCAGCAGCCAAAACGGCGGGAGGGTCGCAGATACGCAGTATTTT.

Only one count was recorded for this clone. The chain links TRBV5-1 to TRBJ2-1; D is perhaps TRBD1 (5 bases). The germline gives CDR1 SGHRS, CDR2 YFSETQ. The ends were cut back, 5 bases at V and 8 bases at J, with 14 bases in the middle. The CDR3 totals 13 residues. The CDR3 DNA is TGCGCCAGCAGTTCTCAGGGAAGGGATGAGCAGTTCTTC. This gives the protein CASSSQGRDEQFF. Supplemented by reference TRBV5-1 and TRBJ2-1, the full variable domain reads KAGVTQTPRYLIKTRGQQVTLSCSPISGHRSVSWYQQTPGQGLQFLFEYFSETQRNKGNFPGRFSGRQFSNSRSEMNVSTLELGDSALYLCASSSQGRDEQFFGPGTRLTVL.

This clone appeared a single time. This chain joins TRBV7-2 and TRBJ1-5; possibly TRBD1 for D (5 bases). Germline-derived CDR1 and CDR2 are SGHTA and FQGNSA. CDR3 size: 16 residues. The V and J ends lost 4 bases and 5 bases respectively, with 18 bases between them. The CDR3 coding sequence is TGTGCCAGCAGCTCAACCGGGGGGAGTACCCATCAGCCCCAGCATTTT. Protein: CASSSTGGSTHQPQHF.

This clone is classed as medium-sized. The chain employs TRBV30 and TRBJ2-7; no firm D call. Trimming shortened V by 0 bases and J by 5 bases, and 8 bases separated the two germline ends. Germline CDR1 and CDR2: GTSNPN and SVGIG (reference sequence). The CDR3 consists of 12 residues. The CDR3 coding sequence is TGTGCCTGGAGTGTACTGTGGGACGAGCAGTACTTC. Amino acids: CAWSVLWDEQYF.

Here the CDR3 reads CSVDEASNEQFF. The CDR3 DNA sequence: TGCAGCGTTGATGAGGCGTCGAATGAGCAGTTCTTC. The chain joins TRBV29-1 to TRBJ2-1; D call uncertain. V was trimmed by 3 bases and J by 7 bases, leaving 10 bases between them. Germline lookup yields CDR1 SQVTM and CDR2 ANQGSEA. The CDR3 totals 12 residues.

This clone was counted once. The V gene is TRBV7-2, the J gene TRBJ2-1; D call uncertain. CDR1 and CDR2 from the germline V gene are SGHTA and FQGNSA. CDR3 length equals 14 residues. V was cut by 3 bases and J by 7 bases, with 13 bases left in between. The CDR3: CASSFWAVENEQFF. CDR3 DNA: TGTGCCAGCAGCTTTTGGGCGGTTGAGAATGAGCAGTTCTTC.

The chain joins TRBV7-8 to TRBJ2-6; maybe TRBD2 (5 bases). The V end was cut by 7 bases, the J end by 0 bases, with 10 bases between. Germline-derived CDR1 and CDR2 are SGHVS and FQNEAQ. The CDR3 totals 15 residues. The CDR3 reads CASMGRGSGANVLTF. DNA for the CDR3: TGTGCCAGCATGGGTCGGGGCTCTGGGGCCAACGTCCTGACTTTC.

The J gene is TRBJ1-4, the V gene TRBV5-4, with 8 bases matching TRBD1. Unmatched junction bases numbered 5, after V lost 0 bases and J lost 7 bases. The CDR3 contains 15 residues. Germline CDR1 SGHNT, CDR2 YYREEE (reference sequence). The CDR3 loop reads CASSLEGQDFEKLFF. The CDR3 DNA reads TGTGCCAGCAGCTTGGAGGGACAGGACTTTGAAAAACTGTTTTTT.

The chain has TRBV14 and TRBJ2-5; D might be TRBD1 (6 bases). Germline loops: CDR1 SGHDN, CDR2 FVKESK. Deletions cut 1 base from V and 5 bases from J, with 17 bases between. The CDR3 sequence is 16 residues long. Here the CDR3 reads CASSQGLTGSGETQYF. The CDR3 DNA reads TGTGCCAGCAGCCAAGGCCTAACAGGGTCGGGGGAGACCCAGTACTTC.

This chain connects TRBV5-8 to TRBJ2-3; 9 nucleotides align to TRBD2. The CDR3 has 17 residues. J lost 5 bases, V lost 0 bases, and 10 bases had no gene match. From germline, CDR1 is SGHTS and CDR2 YDEGEE. CDR3 nucleotides: TGTGCCAGCAGCTTGGAAGGGGCTAGCGGGGCTGGAGATACGCAGTATTTT. Its protein product is CASSLEGASGAGDTQYF.

This clone was recorded only once. The V and J genes are TRBV6-1 and TRBJ2-3, with TRBD2 matching 7 bases. J lost 1 base, V lost 0 bases, and 1 base had no gene match. The CDR3 runs to 15 residues. Germline CDR1 is MNHNS and CDR2 is SASEGT. The CDR3 loop is CASSEAGGGTDTQYF. In DNA form, the CDR3 reads TGTGCCAGCAGTGAAGCGGGAGGGGGCACAGATACGCAGTATTTT.

The chain joins TRBV19 to TRBJ2-2; D is possibly TRBD1 or TRBD2 (6 bases each). Per germline, CDR1 LNHDA and CDR2 SQIVND (reference sequence). V was trimmed by 7 bases and J by 7 bases, leaving 22 bases between them. The CDR3 contains 16 residues. CDR3 residues: CASTSNGGRNGGELFF. CDR3 sequence (DNA): TGTGCCAGTACCTCCAATGGGGGGCGCAACGGCGGGGAGCTGTTTTTT.